These 10 T cell receptor beta chains originate from one sample sequenced in a study of T cell repertoires in cytomegalovirus infection. Their antigen targets remain unknown. From the reads, TCRdb called clonotypes with MiXCR, one entry per CDR3 protein. The sample has fewer than 1,000,000 distinct CDR3 sequences, 30% to 40% seen once. The sequencing used cultured CD8+ T cells from PBMCs, collected from culture after CMV antigen stimulation. All receptors come from a human donor in good health (CMV status not recorded). Some clones in this sample may be carry-over from other donors' samples.

The chain carries TRBV10-3 and TRBJ2-1; D is unclear. The germline CDR1 and CDR2 sequences are ENHRY and SYGVKD. The CDR3 has 17 residues. V lost 0 bases and J 2 bases, leaving 14 bases between the germline ends. As DNA, the CDR3 is TGTGCCATCAGTGAGTCGAAGGCGGCCAAACCCTACAATGAGCAGTTCTTC. As protein: CAISESKAAKPYNEQFF.

This chain connects TRBV4-1 to TRBJ1-2; a weak D match, TRBD1 (5 bases). CDR1 MGHRA and CDR2 YSYEKL come from the germline V gene. The CDR3 runs to 14 residues. V shed 5 bases and J shed 3 bases, with 13 bases lying between them. Here the CDR3 DNA reads TGCGCCAGCAGCGCCCGCGTCAGGGACTATGGCTACACCTTC. Translated, it gives CASSARVRDYGYTF.

The sample holds many counts of this clonotype. This sequence joins TRBV27 and TRBJ1-5, with D unclear. This CDR3 has 14 residues. V lost 5 bases to trimming and J lost 2 bases, with 10 bases between them. The germline V gene has CDR1 MNHEY and CDR2 SMNVEV (reference sequence). The CDR3 region is CASSLGNGNQPQHF. As DNA, the CDR3 is TGTGCCAGCAGTCTAGGGAACGGCAATCAGCCCCAGCATTTT.

This rearrangement joins TRBV6-5 to TRBJ1-6; TRBD1 is a possible D gene (6 bases). CDR1 and CDR2 from the germline V gene are MNHEY and SVGAGI. Trimming removed 5 bases from V and 0 bases from J, with 11 bases in between. The CDR3 has 16 amino acids. This chain's CDR3 is CASSPRQDSYNSPLHF. The CDR3, as DNA: TGTGCCAGCAGTCCTCGACAGGACTCCTATAATTCACCCCTCCACTTT.

This clonotype was recorded a few times. The V gene is TRBV5-6, the J gene TRBJ1-1; TRBD1 might be the D (5 bases). The ends were cut back, 2 bases at V and 5 bases at J, with 10 bases in the middle. CDR1 and CDR2 (germline): SGHDT, YYEEEE. The CDR3 length is 13 residues. CDR3 residues: CASSFEGHTEAFF. Written as DNA, the CDR3 is TGTGCCAGCAGCTTCGAGGGGCATACTGAAGCTTTCTTT.

The genes are TRBV6-1 and TRBJ2-1; TRBD2 might be the D (7 bases). V lost 3 bases and J 4 bases, leaving 16 bases between the germline ends. The CDR3 contains 16 residues. In germline, CDR1 is MNHNS, CDR2 SASEGT. The CDR3: CASSEEGGPGYNEQFF. As DNA, the CDR3 is TGTGCCAGCAGTGAGGAGGGGGGGCCAGGGTACAATGAGCAGTTCTTC.

Concerning this clonotype: A much larger clone is a single base away; this may be a read error. Without the conserved terminal phenylalanine or tryptophan, this CDR3 likely stems from a read error. This chain links TRBV5-1 with TRBJ1-1; tentative D call: TRBD1 (5 bases). The CDR3 loop spans 17 amino acids. CDR1 and CDR2 from the germline V gene are SGHRS and YFSETQ. V lost 4 bases, J lost 2 bases, and 21 bases lay in between. As DNA, the CDR3 is TGCGCCAGCAGCCTCCGCTACCCAGGGTCACCAAACACTGAAGCTTTCTTA. Protein product: CASSLRYPGSPNTEAFL.

Details on this clonotype: Germline is not matched at one junction end, which may reflect a read error. The chain recombines TRBV7-7 with TRBJ2-3; D perhaps matches TRBD2 (5 bases). The CDR3 is made up of 15 amino acids. Looked up from germline, CDR1 is SSHAT and CDR2 is FNYEAQ (reference sequence). CDR3 bases: TGTGCTAGCAGCTTAGAGGGAGACGCCACAGATACGCAGTATTTT. Protein sequence: CASSLEGDATDTQYF.

This chain connects TRBV19 to TRBJ2-2; maybe TRBD2 (6 bases). Trimming pared 5 bases from V and 6 bases from J, leaving 19 bases between. CDR1 LNHDA and CDR2 SQIVND come from the germline V gene (reference sequence). CDR3 size: 16 residues. CDR3 amino acids: CASSEGVRGAAGELFF. CDR3 coding DNA: TGTGCCAGTAGTGAAGGGGTGCGGGGAGCTGCCGGGGAGCTGTTTTTT.

Here the CDR3 DNA reads TGTGCCAGCAGCTCTCGGGACAGAGAGTACTATGGCTACACCTTC. The encoded protein is CASSSRDREYYGYTF. This chain links TRBV13 with TRBJ1-2, with 7 bases aligning to TRBD1. The CDR3 runs to 15 residues. V was pared by 4 bases and J by 3 bases, with 8 bases of the junction left unmatched. Germline values: CDR1 PRHDT, CDR2 FYEKMQ (reference sequence).